The 29 T cell receptor beta chains below come from one sample, sequenced in a study of shared clonotypes between healthy human individuals. CD8 cells classed as naive were CD45RO-negative and positively selected for CCR7, excluding terminally differentiated effector memory CD45RA+ cells. Clones were read by immunoSEQ multiplex PCR, and TCRdb kept only the in-frame ones, dropping some. The sample consists of about 2,100,000 clones, 93% of them appearing once. The sequencing input was naive CD8+ T cells from PBMCs. These receptors originate from a young man in good health. Some clones in this sample may be carry-over from other donors' samples.

As DNA, the CDR3 is TGCAGCGTTGTATTAAGCGGGGGAACCACAGATACGCAGTATTTT. This sequence encodes CSVVLSGGTTDTQYF. The rearrangement joins TRBV29-1 to TRBJ2-3; 8 nucleotides agree with TRBD2. Germline V gene data show CDR1 as SQVTM and CDR2 as ANQGSEA. J gave up 2 bases and V 4 bases, and 8 bases lay outside the gene matches. This CDR3 contains 15 residues.

The chain joins TRBV5-1 to TRBJ1-4; 7 bases fit TRBD1. J was trimmed by 6 bases and V by 3 bases; bases with no gene match: 17. The CDR3 sequence is 18 residues long. Germline V gene data show CDR1 as SGHRS and CDR2 as YFSETQ. The CDR3 loop reads CASSSTGTVSTEDEKLFF. In nucleotides, the CDR3 is TGCGCCAGCAGCTCTACCGGGACAGTAAGTACTGAGGATGAAAAACTGTTTTTT.

This sequence joins TRBV6-1 and TRBJ1-1; 7 bases align to TRBD1. With V trimmed by 7 bases and J by 4 bases, 9 bases remained unmatched. CDR1 and CDR2 (germline): MNHNS, SASEGT. This CDR3 region has 14 residues. CDR3 coding DNA: TGTGCCAGCAAATCGACAGGGTGGGCCACTGAAGCTTTCTTT. Translation gives CASKSTGWATEAFF.

This rearrangement joins TRBV28 to TRBJ2-7; 7 bases are shared with TRBD1. The germline V gene encodes CDR1 MDHEN and CDR2 SYDVKM. V was pared by 6 bases and J by 0 bases, with 5 bases of the junction left unmatched. CDR3 length: 14 amino acids. The CDR3 loop is CASRPGQTSYEQYF. The CDR3 DNA reads as TGTGCCAGCAGGCCGGGACAGACCTCCTACGAGCAGTACTTC.

In DNA, the CDR3 is TGTGCCAGCAGCTTTCGAAGCAATGAGCAGTTCTTC. This codes for CASSFRSNEQFF. V gene TRBV7-9 combines with J gene TRBJ2-1; D remains ambiguous. V was shortened by 3 bases and J by 6 bases, with 6 bases between the two germline ends. The CDR3 contains 12 residues. In germline, CDR1 is SEHNR, CDR2 FQNEAQ (reference sequence).

The V call is TRBV5-5, the J call TRBJ1-1; D is uncertain. This CDR3 has 14 residues. Germline V lookup: CDR1 SGHKS, CDR2 YYEKEE (reference sequence). V gave up 4 bases and J gave up 5 bases, with 15 bases separating them. CDR3 nucleotides: TGTGCCAGCAGCGATCCCCGGGCGAAGACTGAAGCTTTCTTT. Translating it yields CASSDPRAKTEAFF.

The chain employs TRBV6-6 and TRBJ1-4; perhaps TRBD1 as D (5 bases). The CDR3 covers 13 residues. V was shortened by 11 bases and J by 7 bases, with 17 bases between the two germline ends. CDR1 and CDR2 (germline): MNHNY, SVGAGI (reference sequence). As DNA, the CDR3 is TGTGCCGGGATCCCTACAGGATGTGAAAAACTGTTTTTT. As protein: CAGIPTGCEKLFF.

The genes are TRBV30 and TRBJ1-4, with D hard to call. The CDR3 extends over 13 amino acids. V lost 7 bases, J lost 4 bases, and 13 bases lay in between. Germline CDR1 GTSNPN, CDR2 SVGIG (reference sequence). The CDR3 spells CAYVSEVNEKLFF. CDR3 in DNA: TGTGCCTACGTGAGCGAAGTTAATGAAAAACTGTTTTTT. Drawing the rest from reference TRBV30 and TRBJ1-4, the complete variable domain is SQTIHQWPATLVQPVGSPLSLECTVEGTSNPNLYWYRQAAGRGLQLLFYSVGIGQISSEVPQNLSASRPQDRQFILSSKKLLLSDSGFYLCAYVSEVNEKLFFGSGTQLSVL.

V is TRBV19 and J is TRBJ2-2, with D unresolved. Germline assignment: CDR1 LNHDA and CDR2 SQIVND (reference sequence). The V gene lost 10 bases and the J gene lost 0 bases, with 9 bases spanning the gap. CDR3 length: 13 amino acids. CDR3 sequence reads: CATRTANTGELFF. CDR3 bases: TGTGCCACTAGGACGGCGAACACCGGGGAGCTGTTTTTT.

V gene TRBV7-2 combines with J gene TRBJ2-1, with 8 bases fitting TRBD1. The germline V gene has CDR1 SGHTA and CDR2 FQGNSA. The V segment lost 3 bases and the J segment 9 bases; nucleotides outside the gene matches: 7. This CDR3 spans 14 amino acids. CDR3 region: CASSFPTGVSEQFF. In DNA, the CDR3 is TGTGCCAGCAGCTTTCCGACAGGGGTCAGTGAGCAGTTCTTC.

This clone was seen a few times. This chain uses TRBV29-1 with TRBJ1-4; weak D call: TRBD1 (5 bases). V shed 4 bases and J shed 2 bases, with 8 bases lying between them. This CDR3 contains 13 residues. Germline V lookup: CDR1 SQVTM, CDR2 ANQGSEA. The CDR3 sequence is CSVAPGTNEKLFF. For the CDR3, the DNA is TGCAGCGTTGCTCCAGGGACTAATGAAAAACTGTTTTTT. The whole variable domain, remainder taken from reference TRBV29-1 and TRBJ1-4, is SAVISQKPSRDICQRGTSLTIQCQVDSQVTMMFWYRQQPGQSLTLIATANQGSEATYESGFVIDKFPISRPNLTFSTLTVSNMSPEDSSIYLCSVAPGTNEKLFFGSGTQLSVL.

The chain couples TRBV2 to TRBJ2-5; TRBD2 matches at 9 bases. The V segment lost 4 bases and the J segment 4 bases; nucleotides outside the gene matches: 1. This CDR3 is built from 13 residues. CDR1 and CDR2 from the germline V gene are SNHLY and FYNNEI. In nucleotides, the CDR3 is TGTGCCAGCAGTGGCGGGAGGGGAGAGACCCAGTACTTC. The encoded protein is CASSGGRGETQYF.

The table lists this clone with a few counts. The gene calls are TRBV7-9 and TRBJ1-2; D is unclear. Deletions cut 1 base from V and 2 bases from J, with 11 bases between. Germline V gives CDR1 SEHNR, CDR2 FQNEAQ (reference sequence). The CDR3 runs 15 residues. The CDR3 spells CASSLVSERNYGYTF. The CDR3 bases are TGTGCCAGCAGCTTAGTATCCGAGAGGAACTATGGCTACACCTTC.

This clone was observed once. V gene TRBV11-2 combines with J gene TRBJ2-3; 9 bases fit TRBD2. Trimming at V came to 3 bases and at J to 0 bases, leaving 7 bases not matched to a gene. The CDR3 extends over 17 amino acids. Germline CDR1 is SGHAT and CDR2 is FQNNGV. The CDR3 DNA reads TGTGCCAGCAGCTTCCTGACTAGCGGTTTGAGCACAGATACGCAGTATTTT. It translates to CASSFLTSGLSTDTQYF. The entire variable domain, with the rest obtained from reference TRBV11-2 and TRBJ2-3, is as follows: EAGVAQSPRYKIIEKRQSVAFWCNPISGHATLYWYQQILGQGPKLLIQFQNNGVVDDSQLPKDRFSAERLKGVDSTLKIQPAKLEDSAVYLCASSFLTSGLSTDTQYFGPGTRLTVL.

The chain uses TRBV5-1 and TRBJ2-7; D is perhaps TRBD2 (5 bases). The CDR3 is made up of 15 amino acids. V lost 0 bases to trimming and J lost 0 bases, with 10 bases between them. Per germline, CDR1 SGHRS and CDR2 YFSETQ. The CDR3 coding sequence is TGCGCCAGCAGCTTGGGCGGGTCAAGCTCCTACGAGCAGTACTTC. It is translated as CASSLGGSSSYEQYF.

This sequence joins TRBV5-6 and TRBJ1-2; no firm D call. Looked up from germline, CDR1 is SGHDT and CDR2 is YYEEEE. The CDR3 loop spans 15 amino acids. Trimming stripped 5 bases from V and 4 bases from J, with 18 bases between. Here the CDR3 reads CASRAGQARIYGYTF. CDR3 nucleotides: TGTGCCAGCAGGGCTGGTCAGGCAAGGATCTATGGCTACACCTTC.

V is TRBV7-9 and J is TRBJ1-2; 7 bases line up with TRBD1. Looked up from germline, CDR1 is SEHNR and CDR2 is FQNEAQ (reference sequence). V trimming: 4 bases; J trimming: 7 bases; junction bases outside the gene matches: 9. The CDR3 sequence is 14 residues long. The CDR3 nucleotides read TGTGCCAGCAGCTCCACAGGGGAACTAGGTGGCTACACCTTC. This sequence encodes CASSSTGELGGYTF.

The V and J genes are TRBV6-5 and TRBJ1-2; perhaps TRBD1 as D (6 bases). V was shortened by 2 bases and J by 7 bases, with 11 bases between the two germline ends. The CDR3 is made up of 13 amino acids. Per the germline V gene, CDR1 is MNHEY and CDR2 is SVGAGI. This chain's CDR3 is CASSYDSGAGYTF. The CDR3 region has the DNA TGTGCCAGCAGTTACGACTCGGGGGCTGGCTACACCTTC.

The V gene is TRBV11-2, the J gene TRBJ2-1; perhaps TRBD1 as D (6 bases). Per germline, CDR1 SGHAT and CDR2 FQNNGV. The CDR3 runs 15 residues. V was shortened by 4 bases and J by 8 bases, with 18 bases between the two germline ends. Here the CDR3 DNA reads TGTGCCAGCAGCTCGTCCGGGACAAATAGAGATGAGCAGTTCTTC. Translated, it gives CASSSSGTNRDEQFF. Complete variable domain (other parts from reference TRBV11-2 and TRBJ2-1): EAGVAQSPRYKIIEKRQSVAFWCNPISGHATLYWYQQILGQGPKLLIQFQNNGVVDDSQLPKDRFSAERLKGVDSTLKIQPAKLEDSAVYLCASSSSGTNRDEQFFGPGTRLTVL.

The rearrangement joins TRBV5-8 to TRBJ2-7, with D possibly being TRBD1 (6 bases). V lost 2 bases and J lost 0, with 12 bases in between. In germline, CDR1 is SGHTS, CDR2 YDEGEE. The CDR3 totals 15 residues. CDR3 DNA sequence: TGTGCCAGCAGCTTAGGGACACCTAGCTCCTACGAGCAGTACTTC. The encoded protein is CASSLGTPSSYEQYF.

The chain couples TRBV29-1 to TRBJ1-1; TRBD1 matches at 8 bases. The CDR3 extends over 13 amino acids. The V and J ends lost 4 bases and 5 bases, in that order; junction bases with no gene match: 6. CDR1 and CDR2 from the germline V gene are SQVTM and ANQGSEA. The CDR3 sequence is CSVGQGARTEAFF. The DNA of the CDR3 is TGCAGCGTTGGTCAGGGGGCGAGGACTGAAGCTTTCTTT.

This chain connects TRBV5-4 to TRBJ2-7; D assignment may be TRBD1 or TRBD2 (5 bases each). Germline V gives CDR1 SGHNT, CDR2 YYREEE (reference sequence). Trimming stripped 4 bases from V and 2 bases from J, with 19 bases between. The CDR3 spans 16 residues. CDR3 in amino acids: CASSQILGDLPYEQYF. DNA for the CDR3: TGTGCCAGCAGCCAGATCTTGGGGGACCTTCCCTACGAGCAGTACTTC.

This chain connects TRBV27 to TRBJ2-5; D is perhaps TRBD1 or TRBD2 (5 bases each). The CDR3 is 16 amino acids. Between the trimmed V and J ends, which lost 5 bases and 1 base, there was a span of 17 bases. Germline assignment: CDR1 MNHEY and CDR2 SMNVEV (reference sequence). The CDR3 DNA reads as TGTGCCAGCAGTGGAGGAAGGGGTTGGCTCCAAGAGACCCAGTACTTC. It encodes CASSGGRGWLQETQYF.

This clone was observed at least ten times. At the DNA level, this CDR3 is encoded by other sequences in the same sample as well. V usage is TRBV15 and J usage is TRBJ1-2; 7 nucleotides line up with TRBD1. J lost 3 bases, V lost 4 bases, and 5 bases had no gene match. Germline V gives CDR1 LNHNV, CDR2 YYDKDF (reference sequence). The CDR3 has 14 residues. The CDR3 DNA sequence: TGTGCCACCAGCACAGGGGGGGCGGACTATGGCTACACCTTC. This encodes CATSTGGADYGYTF.

Notes on this clone: Distinct nucleotide sequences in the sample also encode this CDR3. The chain couples TRBV5-4 to TRBJ2-3; 10 positions match TRBD2. With V trimmed by 4 bases and J by 3 bases, 17 bases remained unmatched. Per germline, CDR1 SGHNT and CDR2 YYREEE (reference sequence). The CDR3 is 19 amino acids. The CDR3 here is CASSPRGSGRTPLTDTQYF. The CDR3 region has the DNA TGTGCCAGCAGCCCCCGAGGTAGCGGGAGGACCCCCCTTACAGATACGCAGTATTTT.

V gene TRBV9 combines with J gene TRBJ2-3; TRBD1 is a possible D gene (5 bases). CDR3 length: 12 residues. Trimming took 3 bases from V and 5 from J, leaving 7 bases between them. The germline V gene encodes CDR1 SGDLS and CDR2 YYNGEE. The CDR3 sequence is CASSGQGDTQYF. Here the CDR3 DNA reads TGTGCCAGCAGCGGGCAGGGAGATACGCAGTATTTT. Full variable domain (remainder filled in from reference TRBV9 and TRBJ2-3): DSGVTQTPKHLITATGQRVTLRCSPRSGDLSVYWYQQSLDQGLQFLIQYYNGEERAKGNILERFSAQQFPDLHSELNLSSLELGDSALYFCASSGQGDTQYFGPGTRLTVL.

The chain joins TRBV12-5 to TRBJ1-2, with 11 positions matching TRBD1. J lost 4 bases, V lost 5 bases, and 6 bases had no gene match. This CDR3 has 15 residues. Germline CDR1 is LGHNT and CDR2 is FRNRAP. The CDR3 region is CASGAGTGGLYGYTF. The CDR3 DNA reads TGTGCTAGTGGTGCCGGGACAGGGGGTCTCTATGGCTACACCTTC.

This clone was seen just once. The chain couples TRBV28 to TRBJ2-2; 7 bases match TRBD2. From germline, CDR1 is MDHEN and CDR2 SYDVKM. With 3 bases clipped from V and 0 bases from J, the junction kept 7 bases outside the gene matches. The CDR3 spans 17 residues. CDR3 sequence: CASSLWGGGPNTGELFF. The CDR3 DNA reads TGTGCCAGCAGTTTGTGGGGGGGAGGCCCGAACACCGGGGAGCTGTTTTTT.

CDR3 sequence (DNA): TGTGCCAGCAGTTCTCCCGGGACTAACAACTACGAGCAGTACTTC. It yields the protein CASSSPGTNNYEQYF. The chain employs TRBV28 and TRBJ2-7, with 7 bases fitting TRBD2. Germline V gene data show CDR1 as MDHEN and CDR2 as SYDVKM. There are 15 residues in the CDR3. V shed 4 bases, J shed 3 bases, and the junction held 9 bases outside the gene matches.